This T cell receptor beta chain was recorded in a study of metastatic and nonmetastatic thyroid tumors. Study-level information: Thyroid patients, malignant and benign, had repertoires compared across blood and tumor or nodule tissue. Study findings and constraints: Reported TCR beta diversity, measured in blood and tumor, was significantly higher for malignant thyroid tumors than for benign nodules.

Authors' data handling: What underpinned the distant-metastasis classifier for papillary thyroid cancer was the set of CDR3 differences across clinicopathological groups. MiXCR reprocessed the PCR reads for TCRdb. Here the V and J calls rest on TCRdb's processing, not on the authors' analysis. The table shows 30,000 to 40,000 clones, with approximately 30% occurring only once. V lost 5 bases, J lost 4 bases, and 11 bases lay in between. Germline V gives CDR1 MNHNS, CDR2 SASEGT. This CDR3 spans 13 amino acids. Among the patients, none had received any treatment before thyroid surgery. This clone was observed a handful of times. What it binds is unknown.

The sequencing sample was made of blood. The chain combines TRBV6-1 with TRBJ1-1; the D gene is possibly TRBD1 (6 bases). The sequence was collected from a female donor with papillary thyroid cancer or a benign thyroid nodule (not recorded which). Some clones in this sample may be carry-over from other donors' samples. The CDR3 DNA sequence: TGTGCCAGCAGTTATGGGGGCAGCACTGAAGCTTTCTTT. Amino acid sequence: CASSYGGSTEAFF.